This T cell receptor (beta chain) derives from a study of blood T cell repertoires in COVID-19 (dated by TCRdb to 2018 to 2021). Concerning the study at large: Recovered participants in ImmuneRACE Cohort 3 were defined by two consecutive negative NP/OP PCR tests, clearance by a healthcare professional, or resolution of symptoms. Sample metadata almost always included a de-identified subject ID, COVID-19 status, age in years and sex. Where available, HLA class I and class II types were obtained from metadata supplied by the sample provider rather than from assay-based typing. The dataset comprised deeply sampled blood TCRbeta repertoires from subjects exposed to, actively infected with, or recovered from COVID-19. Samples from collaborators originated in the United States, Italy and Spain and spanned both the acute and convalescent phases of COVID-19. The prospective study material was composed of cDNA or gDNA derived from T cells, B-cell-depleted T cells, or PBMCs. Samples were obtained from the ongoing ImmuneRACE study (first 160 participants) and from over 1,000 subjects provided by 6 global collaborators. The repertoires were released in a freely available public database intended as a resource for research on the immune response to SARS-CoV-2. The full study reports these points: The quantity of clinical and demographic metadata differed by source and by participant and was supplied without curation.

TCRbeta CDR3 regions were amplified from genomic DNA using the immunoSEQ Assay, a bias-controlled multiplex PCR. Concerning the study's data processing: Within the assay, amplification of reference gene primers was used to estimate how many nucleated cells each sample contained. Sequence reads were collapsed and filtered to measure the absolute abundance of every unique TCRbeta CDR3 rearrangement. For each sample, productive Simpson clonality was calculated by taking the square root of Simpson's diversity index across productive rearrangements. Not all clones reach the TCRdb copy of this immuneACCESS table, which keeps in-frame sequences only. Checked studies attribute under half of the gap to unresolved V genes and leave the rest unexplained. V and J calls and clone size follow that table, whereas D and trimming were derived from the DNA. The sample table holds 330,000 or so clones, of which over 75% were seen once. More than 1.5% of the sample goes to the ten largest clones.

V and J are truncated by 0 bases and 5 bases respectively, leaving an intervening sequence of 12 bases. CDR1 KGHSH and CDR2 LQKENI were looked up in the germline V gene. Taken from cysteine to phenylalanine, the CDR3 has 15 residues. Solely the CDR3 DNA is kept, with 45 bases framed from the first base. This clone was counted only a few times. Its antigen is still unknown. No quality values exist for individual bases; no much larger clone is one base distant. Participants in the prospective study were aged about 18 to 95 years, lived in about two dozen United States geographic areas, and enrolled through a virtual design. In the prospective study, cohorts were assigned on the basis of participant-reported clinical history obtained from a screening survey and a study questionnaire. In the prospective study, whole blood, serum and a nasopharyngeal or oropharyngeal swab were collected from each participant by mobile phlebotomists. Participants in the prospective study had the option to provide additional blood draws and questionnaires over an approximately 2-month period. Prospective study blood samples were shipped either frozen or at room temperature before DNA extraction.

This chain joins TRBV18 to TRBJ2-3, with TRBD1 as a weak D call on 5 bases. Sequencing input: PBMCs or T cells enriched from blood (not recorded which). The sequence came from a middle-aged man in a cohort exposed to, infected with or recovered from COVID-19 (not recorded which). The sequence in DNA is TGTGCCAGCTCACCACCGTCAGGGTCGAGAGATACGCAGTATTTT. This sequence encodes CASSPPSGSRDTQYF.